Shown below are 21 T cell receptor beta chains from a single sample sequenced in a study of CD8 T cells in ankylosing spondylitis. TCRdb passed the 5' RACE reads through MiXCR, listing each CDR3 protein once. The top ten clones hold about an eighth of a sample with 350,000 to 450,000 distinct CDR3 sequences, more than 20% of them seen once. Sequencing was performed on blood, either unsorted or a sorted T cell fraction (not recorded which). These receptors were obtained from a male donor with ankylosing spondylitis or in good health (not recorded which).

J is TRBJ2-5 and V is TRBV6-2 or TRBV6-3; 7 bases match TRBD2. After removal of 0 bases from V and 5 bases from J, the junction contained 6 bases not matched to a gene. Per the germline V gene, CDR1 is MNHEY and CDR2 is SVGEGT. The CDR3 runs to 15 residues. The CDR3 DNA reads as TGTGCCAGCAGTTACTCCCGGGGCGGGGGTGAGACCCAGTACTTC. Translated: CASSYSRGGGETQYF.

This clonotype was counted many times. CDR3 DNA sequence: TGTGCCAGCAGTTTAATTGGTAATCAGCCCCAGCATTTT. This translates into CASSLIGNQPQHF. V is TRBV12-3 or TRBV12-4 and J is TRBJ1-5; D is uncertain. The CDR3 loop spans 13 amino acids. Trimming removed 2 bases from V and 4 bases from J, with 6 bases in between.

This clonotype has just a few counts. The chain links TRBV5-1 to TRBJ2-1; D possibly corresponds to TRBD1 (5 bases). Looked up from germline, CDR1 is SGHRS and CDR2 is YFSETQ. This CDR3 spans 13 amino acids. V dropped 6 bases and J dropped 4 bases, with 11 bases sitting between them. As DNA, the CDR3 is TGCGCCAGCAATCTAAGGGGATACAATGAGCAGTTCTTC. Its protein product is CASNLRGYNEQFF.

The CDR3 sequence: CASSLAPGSHPDTQYF. In DNA form, the CDR3 reads TGTGCCAGCAGCTTAGCGCCCGGGAGTCACCCAGATACGCAGTATTTT. The J gene is TRBJ2-3, the V gene TRBV7-8; maybe TRBD2 (6 bases). CDR1 is SGHVS, CDR2 FQNEAQ, per germline. Trimming cost V 0 bases and J 4 bases, with 14 bases left between them. The CDR3 extends over 16 amino acids.

For this clonotype: The CDR3 end shows no conserved phenylalanine or tryptophan, and so a read error is likely. The chain has TRBV9 and TRBJ2-1; D is perhaps TRBD1 (5 bases). The germline CDR1 and CDR2 sequences are SGDLS and YYNGEE. V lost 3 bases to trimming and J lost 3 bases, with 13 bases between them. This CDR3 region has 15 residues. The CDR3, as DNA: TGTGCCAGCAGCGCCAGTGGGGCGCTCTACAATGAGCAGTTCCTC. Its protein product is CASSASGALYNEQFL.

This clonotype was counted at least ten times. The V and J genes are TRBV24-1 and TRBJ2-3; 8 bases agree with TRBD1. The germline V gene has CDR1 KGHDR and CDR2 SFDVKD. With 10 bases clipped from V and 4 bases from J, the junction kept 6 bases outside the gene matches. The CDR3 is made up of 13 amino acids. CDR3 bases: TGTGCCACTTCCGGACAGGGACCAGATACGCAGTATTTT. Its translation is CATSGQGPDTQYF.

The chain uses TRBV9 and TRBJ2-7; no reliable D call. The length of the CDR3 is 16 residues. Trimming pared 0 bases from V and 0 bases from J, leaving 13 bases between. CDR1 and CDR2 from the germline V gene are SGDLS and YYNGEE. CDR3 residues: CASSVDPDRSSYEQYF. DNA for the CDR3: TGTGCCAGCAGCGTAGATCCCGATAGAAGCTCCTACGAGCAGTACTTC.

J is TRBJ2-6 and V is TRBV6-1; 9 positions match TRBD1. Germline CDR1 reads MNHNS; CDR2 reads SASEGT. This CDR3 has 19 amino acids. Trimming cost V 4 bases and J 4 bases; bases outside gene matches: 14. CDR3 DNA: TGTGCCAGCAGTGGCCAGAGGGGGACAGGGCGTCCAGGGGCCAACGTCCTGACTTTC. It encodes CASSGQRGTGRPGANVLTF.

The genes are TRBV12-3 or TRBV12-4 and TRBJ2-1; 9 positions agree with TRBD2. J gave up 4 bases and V 6 bases, and 7 bases lay outside the gene matches. The CDR3 runs to 15 residues. In nucleotides, the CDR3 is TGTGCCAGCAGCCCGGGGGCGGGGGGGTACAATGAGCAGTTCTTC. Translating it yields CASSPGAGGYNEQFF.

There are a few counts of this clonotype. V is TRBV5-1 and J is TRBJ2-7; D tentatively fits TRBD1 or TRBD2 (5 bases each). V lost 0 bases to trimming and J lost 2 bases, with 12 bases between them. The CDR3 spans 15 residues. In germline, CDR1 is SGHRS, CDR2 YFSETQ. The DNA for the CDR3 is TGCGCCAGCAGCTTGGCCGGGGACCCCACCTACGAGCAGTACTTC. This translates into CASSLAGDPTYEQYF. The full variable domain, with the rest looked up from reference TRBV5-1 and TRBJ2-7, is KAGVTQTPRYLIKTRGQQVTLSCSPISGHRSVSWYQQTPGQGLQFLFEYFSETQRNKGNFPGRFSGRQFSNSRSEMNVSTLELGDSALYLCASSLAGDPTYEQYFGPGTRLTVT.

The rearrangement links TRBV7-9 to TRBJ2-2, with 7 nucleotides matching TRBD1. Germline trimming cut 5 bases from V and 6 bases from J; bases unmatched to any gene: 3. The germline CDR1 and CDR2 sequences are SEHNR and FQNEAQ (reference sequence). The CDR3 has 13 residues. As DNA, the CDR3 is TGTGCCAGCAGCGACAGGGCCGCCGGGGAGCTGTTTTTT. Protein product: CASSDRAAGELFF.

V is TRBV6-1 and J is TRBJ2-5; D gene uncertain. The CDR3 spans 15 residues. Trimming stripped 6 bases from V and 5 bases from J, with 19 bases between. CDR1 is MNHNS, CDR2 SASEGT, per germline. The CDR3 region has the DNA TGTGCCAGCAGGGCCACCCAGAGGAGTTGGGAGACCCAGTACTTC. As protein: CASRATQRSWETQYF.

This clonotype was counted a few times. The rearrangement joins TRBV10-3 to TRBJ1-3; D remains ambiguous. Germline V gene lookup returns CDR1 ENHRY and CDR2 SYGVKD. CDR3 size: 15 residues. Trimming pared 3 bases from V and 2 bases from J, leaving 11 bases between. This CDR3 reads CAISDPGNPGNTIYF. CDR3 coding DNA: TGTGCCATCAGTGACCCTGGCAACCCTGGAAACACCATATATTTT.

V and J are TRBV2 and TRBJ2-2; no reliable D call. V dropped 3 bases and J dropped 4 bases, with 12 bases sitting between them. The CDR3 length is 15 residues. CDR1 is SNHLY and CDR2 is FYNNEI in the germline V gene. The CDR3 region has the DNA TGTGCCAGCAGTGATGAAGATCTGGCCACCGGGGAGCTGTTTTTT. Its protein is CASSDEDLATGELFF. Based on the CDR3 plus reference TRBV2 and TRBJ2-2, the full variable domain is EPEVTQTPSHQVTQMGQEVILRCVPISNHLYFYWYRQILGQKVEFLVSFYNNEISEKSEIFDDQFSVERPDGSNFTLKIRSTKLEDSAMYFCASSDEDLATGELFFGEGSRLTVL.

The chain has TRBV5-5 and TRBJ1-5; D is unresolved. V lost 4 bases and J 0 bases, leaving 8 bases between the germline ends. CDR3 length equals 14 residues. Looked up from germline, CDR1 is SGHKS and CDR2 is YYEKEE (reference sequence). The CDR3 reads CASSEDVSNQPQHF. The CDR3, as DNA: TGTGCCAGCAGCGAGGACGTTAGCAATCAGCCCCAGCATTTT.

The chain is built from TRBV20-1 and TRBJ2-1, with 8 bases matching TRBD2. CDR1 is DFQATT, CDR2 SNEGSKA, per germline (reference sequence). CDR3 size: 14 residues. V shed 0 bases and J 2 bases; nucleotides not matched to a gene: 0. The CDR3 protein is CSARERGAYNEQFF. The CDR3 nucleotides are TGCAGTGCTAGAGAGCGGGGGGCCTACAATGAGCAGTTCTTC.

The chain combines TRBV7-9 with TRBJ1-2; D is unclear. The germline V and J ends were trimmed by 4 bases and 2 bases, with 8 bases remaining between them. CDR1 is SEHNR, CDR2 FQNEAQ, per germline (reference sequence). This CDR3 comprises 13 residues. CDR3 protein: CASSSSINYGYTF. The CDR3 region has the DNA TGTGCCAGCAGCTCCAGTATAAACTATGGCTACACCTTC.

The rearrangement joins TRBV29-1 to TRBJ2-5; weak D call: TRBD2 (5 bases). Germline CDR1 SQVTM, CDR2 ANQGSEA. The CDR3 totals 14 residues. Trimming took 7 bases from V and 5 from J, leaving 20 bases between them. CDR3 sequence (DNA): TGCAGCGCCGATCGGCGAGGGCTGGTGGAGACCCAGTACTTC. As protein: CSADRRGLVETQYF.

The chain combines TRBV6-1 with TRBJ2-5; 7 positions agree with TRBD1. Trimming at V came to 7 bases and at J to 5 bases, leaving 10 bases not matched to a gene. The CDR3 sequence is 14 residues long. The germline CDR1 and CDR2 sequences are MNHNS and SASEGT. CDR3 region: CASKKQGHGETQYF. CDR3 DNA: TGTGCCAGCAAGAAACAGGGGCACGGGGAGACCCAGTACTTC.

V gene TRBV11-2 combines with J gene TRBJ2-2; perhaps D is TRBD1 or TRBD2 (5 bases each). The V gene's germline CDR1 is SGHAT and CDR2 FQNNGV. Deletions cut 5 bases from V and 17 bases from J, with 15 bases between. There are 11 residues in the CDR3. CDR3 region: CASSPGTVIFF. DNA for the CDR3: TGTGCCAGCAGCCCGGGGACGGTTATCTTTTTT.

The gene calls are TRBV12-3 or TRBV12-4 and TRBJ2-3; no firm D call. Trimming pared 6 bases from V and 6 bases from J, leaving 10 bases between. The CDR3 has 12 amino acids. The CDR3 sequence is CASSPALDTQYF. CDR3 bases: TGTGCCAGCAGCCCGGCGCTGGATACGCAGTATTTT.